Presented here are 22 T cell receptor beta chains from one specimen sequenced in a study of OX40 agonist ivuxolimab in advanced cancers. Generated by immunoSEQ multiplex PCR, the TCRdb table keeps only in-frame clones and is missing some. The table has over 14,000 clones, around four fifths seen once. This specimen was CD4+ or CD8+ T cells sorted from blood, taken in a trial of the OX40 agonist ivuxolimab. These TCRs come from an adult with an advanced solid tumor such as melanoma, head and neck, liver or kidney cancer.

J is TRBJ2-5 and V is TRBV13; D remains unclear. The germline CDR1 and CDR2 sequences are PRHDT and FYEKMQ (reference sequence). The ends were cut back, 2 bases at V and 4 bases at J, with 5 bases in the middle. The CDR3 is 12 residues long. The CDR3 spells CASSLQRETQYF. Written as DNA, the CDR3 is TGTGCCAGCAGCTTACAGCGAGAGACCCAGTACTTC.

The V gene is TRBV9, the J gene TRBJ1-1; a possible D gene is TRBD1 (5 bases). Germline CDR1 is SGDLS and CDR2 is YYNGEE. The V end was cut by 0 bases, the J end by 1 base, with 10 bases between. The CDR3 extends over 15 amino acids. The CDR3 bases are TGTGCCAGCAGCGTAGGAGGGGCGAGGAACACTGAAGCTTTCTTT. It encodes CASSVGGARNTEAFF.

The chain has TRBV28 and TRBJ2-1, with 10 bases that match TRBD1. Germline-derived CDR1 and CDR2 are MDHEN and SYDVKM. Trimming removed 5 bases from V and 4 bases from J; junction bases left unmatched: 11. This CDR3 comprises 17 residues. This chain's CDR3 is CASSNPWTGGLYNEQFF. CDR3 nucleotide sequence: TGTGCCAGCAGTAACCCCTGGACAGGGGGATTATACAATGAGCAGTTCTTC.

Only a few counts were recorded for this clone. The chain carries TRBV29-1 and TRBJ2-1, with 14 bases fitting TRBD2. The CDR3 is 16 amino acids. CDR1 is SQVTM, CDR2 ANQGSEA, per germline. After removal of 8 bases from V and 5 bases from J, the junction contained 11 bases not matched to a gene. The CDR3 region is CSSGGTSGRNDNEQFF. CDR3 sequence (DNA): TGCAGCTCCGGAGGGACTAGCGGGAGAAACGACAATGAGCAGTTCTTC.

J is TRBJ2-2 and V is TRBV13, with no clear D. Germline V lookup: CDR1 PRHDT, CDR2 FYEKMQ (reference sequence). The CDR3 runs to 14 residues. The ends were cut back, 4 bases at V and 2 bases at J, with 8 bases in the middle. CDR3 bases: TGTGCCAGCAGCTCTGGACCTAACACCGGGGAGCTGTTTTTT. Translated, it gives CASSSGPNTGELFF.

The CDR3 DNA follows: TGTGCCAGCAACACTCCCTCGAGCACAGATACGCAGTATTTT. It is translated as CASNTPSSTDTQYF. The V and J genes are TRBV9 and TRBJ2-3; no firm D call. Trimming took 6 bases from V and 0 from J, leaving 11 bases between them. This CDR3 has 14 residues. CDR1 and CDR2 (germline): SGDLS, YYNGEE.

This clone is a singleton in its sample. V gene TRBV6-1 combines with J gene TRBJ2-2; D may correspond to TRBD1 or TRBD2 (5 bases each). The germline V and J ends were trimmed by 7 bases and 2 bases, with 11 bases remaining between them. The CDR3 is 14 amino acids. From germline, CDR1 is MNHNS and CDR2 SASEGT. The chain's CDR3 is CASIGGGNTGELFF. Written as DNA, the CDR3 is TGTGCCAGCATAGGTGGGGGAAACACCGGGGAGCTGTTTTTT.

Concerning this clone: The same CDR3 is also encoded by other DNA sequences in this sample. V usage is TRBV7-2 and J usage is TRBJ2-7; D uncertain. The length of the CDR3 is 15 residues. Trimming stripped 1 base from V and 0 bases from J, with 10 bases between. CDR1 and CDR2 from the germline V gene are SGHTA and FQGNSA. The CDR3 region has the DNA TGTGCCAGCAGCTTAGGAGGTGGGATCTCCTACGAGCAGTACTTC. This codes for CASSLGGGISYEQYF.

V usage is TRBV7-2 and J usage is TRBJ2-7; unclear D gene. V dropped 1 base and J dropped 4 bases, with 14 bases sitting between them. Germline CDR1 reads SGHTA; CDR2 reads FQGNSA. CDR3 size: 15 residues. The CDR3 DNA sequence: TGTGCCAGCAGCTTAGATGAGGTAGACGGATACGAGCAGTACTTC. This sequence encodes CASSLDEVDGYEQYF.

This rearrangement joins TRBV11-2 to TRBJ2-7, with D maybe TRBD1 (5 bases). The CDR3 runs 15 residues. In germline, CDR1 is SGHAT, CDR2 FQNNGV. Trimming took 1 base from V and 2 from J, leaving 12 bases between them. The CDR3 region is CASSLAGRAAYEQYF. The CDR3 DNA reads as TGTGCCAGCAGCTTAGCCGGCAGGGCGGCCTACGAGCAGTACTTC.

The V and J genes are TRBV6-5 and TRBJ2-7; D gene uncertain. The CDR3 totals 15 residues. Per the germline V gene, CDR1 is MNHEY and CDR2 is SVGAGI. V lost 2 bases and J 0 bases, leaving 11 bases between the germline ends. Written as DNA, the CDR3 is TGTGCCAGCAGTTACGGCCCGCCACACTCCTACGAGCAGTACTTC. This codes for CASSYGPPHSYEQYF.

V is TRBV28 and J is TRBJ2-7; the D call may be TRBD1 or TRBD2 (6 bases each). The germline V gene has CDR1 MDHEN and CDR2 SYDVKM. This CDR3 is 15 amino acids long. Trimming removed 3 bases from V and 0 bases from J, with 12 bases in between. Here the CDR3 reads CASSLWGALSYEQYF. CDR3 DNA sequence: TGTGCCAGCAGTTTGTGGGGGGCCCTCTCCTACGAGCAGTACTTC.

V is TRBV18 and J is TRBJ1-5; 9 nucleotides line up with TRBD1. Trimming at V came to 6 bases and at J to 4 bases, leaving 4 bases not matched to a gene. The CDR3 loop spans 14 amino acids. CDR1 KGHSH and CDR2 LQKENI come from the germline V gene. The CDR3 nucleotides read TGTGCCAGCTCCACAGGACAGGGGAATCAGCCCCAGCATTTT. Translating it yields CASSTGQGNQPQHF.

This chain's CDR3 is CASSQDGREDQPQHF. CDR3 in DNA: TGCGCCAGCAGCCAAGACGGCAGGGAGGATCAGCCCCAGCATTTT. The chain carries TRBV4-1 and TRBJ1-5, with D perhaps matching TRBD1 (5 bases). The germline V gene encodes CDR1 MGHRA and CDR2 YSYEKL. V dropped 0 bases and J dropped 5 bases, with 11 bases sitting between them. The CDR3 contains 15 residues.

This clone is deemed medium-sized (0.01 to 0.1%). The sample holds other DNA sequences that translate to the same CDR3. The rearrangement links TRBV14 to TRBJ1-2, with D possibly TRBD1 on 6 matching bases. This CDR3 has 15 amino acids. Per the germline V gene, CDR1 is SGHDN and CDR2 is FVKESK. The V end lost 0 bases, the J end lost 4 bases, and 12 bases lay between the germline ends. This CDR3 reads CASSQDPGAVYGYTF. The CDR3 coding sequence is TGTGCCAGCAGCCAAGATCCGGGGGCAGTCTATGGCTACACCTTC.

The genes are TRBV6-5 and TRBJ1-2; a possible D gene is TRBD1 (6 bases). Germline loops: CDR1 MNHEY, CDR2 SVGAGI. The CDR3 loop spans 15 amino acids. Trimming removed 9 bases at V and 0 bases at J, with 17 bases between. For the CDR3, the DNA is TGTGCCAGTACACAGGGAAGGGGATCTAACTATGGCTACACCTTC. Protein: CASTQGRGSNYGYTF.

The J gene is TRBJ2-2, the V gene TRBV7-9; TRBD2 matches at 12 bases. The CDR3 extends over 15 amino acids. Germline CDR1 is SEHNR and CDR2 is FQNEAQ (reference sequence). V was pared by 5 bases and J by 6 bases, with 4 bases of the junction left unmatched. The CDR3 sequence: CASSPRLAGAGELFF. The CDR3 DNA sequence: TGTGCCAGCAGCCCTCGACTAGCGGGAGCCGGGGAGCTGTTTTTT. The full variable domain, its missing parts supplied by reference TRBV7-9 and TRBJ2-2, is DTGVSQNPRHKITKRGQNVTFRCDPISEHNRLYWYRQTLGQGPEFLTYFQNEAQLEKSRLLSDRFSAERPKGSFSTLEIQRTEQGDSAMYLCASSPRLAGAGELFFGEGSRLTVL.

The V gene is TRBV15, the J gene TRBJ2-3, with 10 bases that match TRBD2. Unmatched junction bases numbered 7, after V lost 2 bases and J lost 5 bases. This CDR3 has 16 residues. Germline CDR1 and CDR2: LNHNV and YYDKDF (reference sequence). CDR3 protein: CATSRSPSGSIDTQYF. In DNA, the CDR3 is TGTGCCACCAGCAGATCGCCTAGCGGGAGTATAGATACGCAGTATTTT.

J is TRBJ2-1 and V is TRBV9, with D uncertain. The germline V gene encodes CDR1 SGDLS and CDR2 YYNGEE. V lost 0 bases and J 4 bases, leaving 26 bases between the germline ends. The CDR3 runs to 20 residues. The DNA of the CDR3 is TGTGCCAGCAGCGTAGCTCGAGCTAGTGCGACCCGAAATAGTTACAATGAGCAGTTCTTC. Protein sequence: CASSVARASATRNSYNEQFF.

By sample share, this clone is large. The chain employs TRBV7-6 and TRBJ2-2; a weak D match, TRBD2 (5 bases). Per the germline V gene, CDR1 is SGHVS and CDR2 is FNYEAQ. CDR3 length: 16 residues. Trimming stripped 1 base from V and 4 bases from J, with 13 bases between. The CDR3 loop reads CASSLGGESLTGELFF. DNA of the CDR3: TGTGCCAGCAGCTTAGGGGGAGAGTCCCTCACCGGGGAGCTGTTTTTT.

The chain recombines TRBV6-4 with TRBJ1-1; the D is unclear. There are 13 residues in the CDR3. The germline CDR1 and CDR2 sequences are MRHNA and SNTAGT. V was trimmed by 0 bases and J by 1 base, leaving 3 bases between them. The CDR3 region is CASSDSQNTEAFF. CDR3 DNA sequence: TGTGCCAGCAGTGACTCACAGAACACTGAAGCTTTCTTT.

In this sample, this clone turned up a few times. This chain uses TRBV21-1 with TRBJ1-5. TRBV21-1 is a pseudogene segment. CDR3 length: 16 residues. The DNA for the CDR3 is TGTGCCAGCAGCAAGGGGTCGGGGGGGACAGATCAGCCCCAGCATTTT. Protein sequence: CASSKGSGGTDQPQHF.